This T cell receptor (beta chain) appears in the sequencing data of a study of breast tumors, draining lymph nodes, adjacent tissues (dated by TCRdb to 2015 to 2016). Study-level background: The study compared TCR beta repertoires across tumor, adjacent nontumor tissue and axillary lymph nodes from breast cancer patients. In human breast cancer, the study set out to assess how tumor, surrounding tissue and draining lymph node repertoires relate to one another and whether T cells might be exchanged between them. Summary of the overall study and its limitations: Tumor T-cell repertoires showed less diversity than lymph node repertoires and more diversity than nontumor tissue repertoires, and tumor T-cell repertoires showed preferential V and J gene usage. The data were judged consistent with most tumor T cells deriving from the lymph node and then expanding within tumor tissue. In luminal-like breast cancer, tumor and nontumor tissue repertoires resembled each other significantly more than in basal-like breast cancer. Rather than being directly demonstrated, the conclusion that tumor T cells originate in lymph nodes was presented as consistent with a hypothesis.

Reads for this sample came from an Illumina HiSeq 2000. Multiplex PCR amplification was used to generate the TCR beta chain libraries. The amplified TCR beta chain products were analyzed by high-throughput sequencing. TCRdb ran its own pipeline on the public reads, namely fastp trimming at Q25 and MiXCR clone calling, and kept in-frame beta chains. Rows with a matching CDR3 protein are joined into one entry that keeps the most common DNA and genes. For this sample there are 50,000 to 85,000 distinct CDR3 sequences; approximately 40% appear just once. The biggest ten clones account for 8.4% of the sample. Reading from cysteine to phenylalanine, the CDR3 counts 13 amino acids. The retained sequence is limited to the CDR3, 39 bases, with the frame set at the first base. A distance of 3 bases separates the germline ends of V and J, which lose 3 bases and 3 bases respectively. Details on this clonotype: No antigen is known for it. Qualities for individual bases were not recorded, and no much larger clone is one base off.

Material for sequencing was breast tumor tissue. The rearranged chain carries TRBV12-3 or TRBV12-4 and TRBJ2-6; no D gene can be assigned with confidence. This clonotype was sampled from a female donor with breast cancer. Some clones in this sample may be carry-over from other donors' samples. The CDR3 here reads CASSFVGANVLTF. In nucleotide form, the sequence is TGTGCCAGCAGTTTCGTTGGGGCCAACGTCCTGACTTTC.